The rows below give T cell receptor beta chains drawn from one sample of a study of T cell changes during pregnancy in multiple sclerosis. Generated by immunoSEQ multiplex PCR, the TCRdb table keeps only in-frame clones and is missing some. The data show tens of thousands of clones, less than 90% seen once. Sequencing was performed on CD4+ T cells from peripheral blood mononuclear cells, taken before pregnancy. The receptor set was obtained from a female donor with multiple sclerosis, enrolled in a pregnancy study. The CDR3 runs from the conserved cysteine through the conserved F or W. Each record gives: clone size, J gene, V gene, CDR3 protein. Not all rows give a size; the values are once, few, many and, for expanded clones, a class.

once	TRBJ2-1	TRBV21-1	CASTGGMDNEQFF
-	TRBJ1-1	TRBV18	CASSRTATGSTEAFF
once	TRBJ2-1	TRBV25-1	CASSESGVNEQFF
-	TRBJ2-7	TRBV7-8	CASSPRRDGSSYEQYF
-	TRBJ2-7	TRBV7-9	CASSVFGGGLTSYEQYF
-	TRBJ1-1	TRBV6-5	CASSLDGGTEAFF
-	TRBJ1-2	TRBV7-9	CASSLDLRAEGGYTF
once	TRBJ2-1	TRBV30	CAWSASSAYNEQFF
-	TRBJ1-4	TRBV27	CASSLSHRDYEKLFF
-	TRBJ1-2	TRBV6-1	CASSDLSRAFGYTF
-	TRBJ2-3	TRBV2	CAGSAQGIGDTQYF
-	TRBJ1-3	TRBV27	CASSLFGDRDSGNTIYF
-	TRBJ1-1	TRBV6-5	CASSLQGSANTEAFF
once	TRBJ2-3	TRBV15	CATSRDLRVEGPDTQYF
few	TRBJ1-6	TRBV30	CAWSLHSNSPLHF
-	TRBJ2-1	TRBV29-1	CSVAPGTSGYNEQFF
-	TRBJ1-4	TRBV7-2	CASSLGSLGAREKLFF
-	TRBJ2-5	TRBV6-5	CASSSTGGGWKTQYF
-	TRBJ1-1	TRBV11-2	CASSFGQGNTEAFF
-	TRBJ2-7	TRBV9	CASSVQSGQSPGEQYF
-	TRBJ2-7	TRBV6-1	CASSGRLYYEQYF
-	TRBJ2-2	TRBV5-1	CASSLGVTGGAGGELFF
-	TRBJ2-7	TRBV10-3	CAISNPGQGTYEQYF
-	TRBJ2-7	TRBV18	CASSPVRVDYEQYF
-	TRBJ2-1	TRBV7-9	CASKEGRTSGTQRQQFF
-	TRBJ2-7	TRBV13	CASSVNNAGSYEQYF
-	TRBJ2-1	TRBV2	CASRVGALYNEQFF
once	TRBJ2-3	TRBV19	CASSMGGDGDTQYF
-	TRBJ1-1	TRBV5-1	CASSTGQGNTEAFF
-	TRBJ1-2	TRBV7-2	CASSFYLDGHLGYTF
-	TRBJ2-5	TRBV6-5	CASSYVGGPRETQYF
-	TRBJ2-1	TRBV2	CASSDGAGGKFF
once	TRBJ2-1	TRBV11-2	CASSSRTSGDYNEQFF
few	TRBJ2-5	TRBV29-1	CSVGQKDQETQYF
-	TRBJ1-3	TRBV30	CAWSLAGGRGNTIYF
-	TRBJ2-1	TRBV19	CASSRLPSGGGWDEQFF
once	TRBJ2-2	TRBV7-3	CASSFVTGELFF
-	TRBJ1-1	TRBV29-1	CSVLKPLNTEAFF
-	TRBJ2-5	TRBV30	CAWSVTGEETQYF
-	TRBJ1-1	TRBV5-1	CASSLAEVRGGTEAFF
-	TRBJ1-2	TRBV5-1	CASSLGEPFHGYTF
-	TRBJ2-1	TRBV5-4	CASTSGGEQFF
-	TRBJ1-4	TRBV5-1	CASSLVGATNEKLFF
-	TRBJ2-7	TRBV6-1	CASSWVTGSSYEQYF
-	TRBJ1-1	TRBV7-2	CASSLMGQDSGEAFF
-	TRBJ1-6	TRBV30	CAWSVGPYNSPLHF